The rows below give T cell receptor beta chains drawn from one sample of a study of shared clonotypes between healthy human individuals. Assay: immunoSEQ multiplex PCR; the TCRdb copy retains only in-frame clones and omits some. This table holds about 2.3 million clones, over 90% found once. The specimen was naive CD4+ T cells from PBMCs. Receptors originate from a man aged 18-30 years in good health. Some clones in this sample may be carry-over from other donors' samples. The CDR3 runs from the conserved cysteine through the conserved F or W. The order of the fields is clone size, J gene, D gene, V gene, CDR3 protein, CDR3 DNA. The D gene is left open where the match is weak. Rows may omit the clone size; those that give it use once, few, many or a size class.

.,TRBJ1-3,.,TRBV11-2,CASSLIGAGNTIYF,TGTGCCAGCAGCTTAATCGGTGCTGGAAACACCATATATTTT
.,TRBJ2-7,TRBD1,TRBV18,CASSPRPGGWSEQYF,TGTGCCAGCTCACCCCGACCAGGGGGCTGGAGCGAGCAGTACTTC
.,TRBJ2-3,.,TRBV5-1,CASSLLGGEVADTQYF,TGCGCCAGCAGCTTGCTAGGGGGGGAAGTGGCAGATACGCAGTATTTT
.,TRBJ2-5,.,TRBV11-2,CASSLVGAGLETQYF,TGTGCCAGCAGCTTGGTGGGCGCGGGTCTGGAGACCCAGTACTTC
.,TRBJ2-1,TRBD2,TRBV7-3,CASSQGHGIAGGPLNEQFF,TGTGCCAGCAGCCAAGGGCATGGCATAGCGGGAGGGCCACTCAATGAGCAGTTCTTC
.,TRBJ2-2,.,TRBV14,CASSQRVGGSTGELFF,TGTGCCAGCAGCCAACGGGTTGGAGGGAGCACCGGGGAGCTGTTTTTT
.,TRBJ1-1,.,TRBV28,CASTSARVGSTEAFF,TGTGCCAGCACCTCCGCCAGGGTTGGGAGTACTGAAGCTTTCTTT
.,TRBJ2-1,TRBD2,TRBV2,CATPPAGGPSEQFF,TGTGCCACCCCCCCTGCGGGAGGGCCTAGTGAGCAGTTCTTC
.,TRBJ2-3,.,TRBV5-1,CASTVAAGPDTQYF,TGCGCCAGCACCGTCGCTGCGGGACCAGATACGCAGTATTTT
.,TRBJ2-7,.,TRBV27,CASSSRRGTYEQYF,TGTGCCAGCAGCTCAAGACGGGGGACCTACGAGCAGTACTTC
.,TRBJ2-7,.,TRBV7-8,CASSPRTAYEQYF,TGTGCCAGCAGCCCTCGGACAGCCTACGAGCAGTACTTC
few,TRBJ1-5,.,TRBV19,CASSIGSGFSQPQHF,TGTGCCAGTAGTATAGGGTCGGGGTTCTCTCAGCCCCAGCATTTT
once,TRBJ2-3,TRBD1,TRBV2,CASSDRGPQDTQYF,TGTGCCAGCAGTGACAGGGGGCCCCAGGATACGCAGTATTTT
.,TRBJ2-1,.,TRBV27,CASNPIIASYNEQFF,TGTGCCAGCAACCCGATTATAGCGTCCTACAATGAGCAGTTCTTC
.,TRBJ2-6,TRBD1,TRBV27,CASSYDRAGANVLTF,TGTGCCAGCAGCTACGACAGGGCTGGGGCCAACGTCCTGACTTTC
.,TRBJ2-7,TRBD1,TRBV9,CASSTSGTGANYEQYF,TGTGCCAGCAGCACTTCCGGGACAGGGGCGAACTACGAGCAGTACTTC
.,TRBJ1-6,.,TRBV30,CAWVGRLGHSPLHF,TGTGCCTGGGTCGGGCGGCTGGGACACTCACCCCTCCACTTT